This T cell receptor (beta chain) was captured by sequencing in a study of T cell responses to AZD1222 COVID-19 vaccine. V was cut by 5 bases and J by 3 bases, with 16 bases left in between. Germline lookup yields CDR1 MDHEN and CDR2 SYDVKM. This CDR3 comprises 15 residues. Comment on this clone: The antigen is unknown.

Repertoires were generated with immunoSEQ multiplex PCR, while TCRdb's copy carries only in-frame clones and drops some. The sample lists over 100,000 clones, more than 65% occurring once. General study points: The donor group comprised mostly white British people and more females; the analysis possibly underestimated clonal diversity.

The rearrangement joins TRBV28 to TRBJ1-1; D possibly corresponds to TRBD1 (6 bases). This TCR derives from an adult in good health. This material consisted of peripheral blood, taken on day 0 of AZD1222 vaccination. CDR3 coding DNA: TGTGCCAGCAGTCCTACAGGGATAACGCACACTGAAGCTTTCTTT. Amino acid sequence: CASSPTGITHTEAFF. The entire variable domain, with the rest obtained from reference TRBV28 and TRBJ1-1, is as follows: DVKVTQSSRYLVKRTGEKVFLECVQDMDHENMFWYRQDPGLGLRLIYFSYDVKMKEKGDIPEGYSVSREKKERFSLILESASTNQTSMYLCASSPTGITHTEAFFGQGTRLTVV.